The 32 T cell receptor beta chains below come from one sample, sequenced in a study of T cell repertoires in cytomegalovirus infection. No antigen has been identified for these receptors. TCRdb ran MiXCR on the reads and lists one entry per CDR3 protein. The sample yields under 50,000 distinct CDR3 sequences, more than 20% seen once. Sequencing was performed on PBMCs, sequenced either directly or after in vitro stimulation (not recorded which). Receptor source: a human donor in good health (CMV status not recorded). Some clones in this sample may be carry-over from other donors' samples.

The genes are TRBV27 and TRBJ1-6; D gene unclear. The V gene's germline CDR1 is MNHEY and CDR2 SMNVEV (reference sequence). V dropped 8 bases and J dropped 0 bases, with 8 bases sitting between them. The CDR3 covers 14 residues. DNA for the CDR3: TGTGCCAGCGCGGACCGCTCCTATAATTCACCCCTCCACTTT. Protein sequence: CASADRSYNSPLHF.

The chain has TRBV12-3 or TRBV12-4 and TRBJ2-3; perhaps TRBD2 as D (6 bases). The CDR3 sequence is 14 residues long. Trimming stripped 5 bases from V and 0 bases from J, with 9 bases between. The CDR3 sequence: CASSPGTSTDTQYF. DNA of the CDR3: TGTGCCAGCAGTCCCGGGACTAGCACAGATACGCAGTATTTT.

There are a few counts of this clonotype. This chain's CDR3 is CASSLSETPNNEQFF. For the CDR3, the DNA is TGTGCCAGCAGCTTATCGGAGACACCGAACAATGAGCAGTTCTTC. The chain employs TRBV7-9 and TRBJ2-1; D is unresolved. The V gene lost 2 bases and the J gene lost 5 bases, with 13 bases spanning the gap. The CDR3 has 15 residues. Germline V gene lookup returns CDR1 SEHNR and CDR2 FQNEAQ (reference sequence).

This clonotype has a count of ten or more. V and J are TRBV12-3 or TRBV12-4 and TRBJ2-1; 10 bases agree with TRBD2. Losses at the gene ends were 3 bases for V and 7 bases for J; bases not matched to a gene: 9. The CDR3 covers 16 residues. CDR3 amino acids: CASSFILASGSNEQFF. The CDR3 region has the DNA TGTGCCAGCAGTTTTATTTTGGCTAGCGGGAGTAATGAGCAGTTCTTC.

This clonotype was recorded a few times. The chain is built from TRBV19 and TRBJ1-1; TRBD1 agrees at 10 bases. The CDR3 loop spans 15 amino acids. CDR1 LNHDA and CDR2 SQIVND come from the germline V gene (reference sequence). Germline trimming cut 6 bases from V and 6 bases from J; bases unmatched to any gene: 10. Here the CDR3 reads CASRIWRQGAPEAFF. The CDR3, as DNA: TGTGCCAGTAGAATTTGGAGACAGGGGGCACCTGAAGCTTTCTTT.

This clonotype was counted at least ten times. J is TRBJ2-1 and V is TRBV6-1; possible D gene TRBD1, 5 bases. The V end was cut by 5 bases, the J end by 9 bases, with 11 bases between. Germline V gene sequence: CDR1 MNHNS, CDR2 SASEGT. The CDR3 is 12 amino acids. Here the CDR3 DNA reads TGTGCCAGCAGTCAGGGAAGGGGTGAGCAGTTCTTC. Translation: CASSQGRGEQFF.

The genes are TRBV19 and TRBJ2-2; D remains ambiguous. With 10 bases removed from V and 3 bases from J, the gap between germline ends came to 9 bases. This CDR3 spans 12 amino acids. The germline CDR1 and CDR2 sequences are LNHDA and SQIVND (reference sequence). The chain's CDR3 is CATSRYTGELFF. DNA of the CDR3: TGTGCCACGTCTCGATACACCGGGGAGCTGTTTTTT.

The gene calls are TRBV5-1 and TRBJ1-2; D unclear. Trimming cost V 7 bases and J 7 bases, with 20 bases left between them. The CDR3 is 14 residues long. CDR1 and CDR2 (germline): SGHRS, YFSETQ. The CDR3 loop is CASRSGPGESGYTF. Written as DNA, the CDR3 is TGCGCCAGCCGATCGGGTCCCGGGGAAAGTGGCTACACCTTC.

The table lists this clonotype with a few counts. The rearrangement links TRBV4-1 to TRBJ1-1; no firm D call. V lost 0 bases to trimming and J lost 0 bases, with 5 bases between them. From germline, CDR1 is MGHRA and CDR2 YSYEKL. CDR3 length: 14 amino acids. This CDR3 reads CASSQDPVNTEAFF. Here the CDR3 DNA reads TGCGCCAGCAGCCAAGATCCCGTGAACACTGAAGCTTTCTTT.

This clonotype has only a few counts. V gene TRBV28 combines with J gene TRBJ2-7, with D unresolved. V was cut by 2 bases and J by 2 bases, with 10 bases left in between. CDR1 is MDHEN, CDR2 SYDVKM, per germline. The CDR3 has 14 residues. The DNA for the CDR3 is TGTGCCAGCAGTTTAGTTGTGTCGGCCTACGAGCAGTACTTC. Translated: CASSLVVSAYEQYF.

CDR3 in DNA: TGTGCTAGTGGTATTGGGGCCAACGTCCTGACTTTC. As protein: CASGIGANVLTF. V gene TRBV12-5 combines with J gene TRBJ2-6; D gene unclear. CDR3 size: 12 residues. Germline V lookup: CDR1 LGHNT, CDR2 FRNRAP. V was cut by 5 bases and J by 3 bases, with 2 bases left in between.

This clonotype was counted at least ten times. This chain joins TRBV25-1 and TRBJ1-4; 7 bases align to TRBD1. This CDR3 is built from 15 residues. CDR1 MGHDK and CDR2 SYGVNS come from the germline V gene. V was clipped by 11 bases and J by 0 bases; unmatched bases: 9. The CDR3 DNA reads TGTGCCCGCGACGAGCAGGGGGCAACTAATGAAAAACTGTTTTTT. It codes for CARDEQGATNEKLFF. Looking up the rest from reference TRBV25-1 and TRBJ1-4 gives the full variable domain: EADIYQTPRYLVIGTGKKITLECSQTMGHDKMYWYQQDPGMELHLIHYSYGVNSTEKGDLSSESTVSRIRTEHFPLTLESARPSHTSQYLCARDEQGATNEKLFFGSGTQLSVL.

This clonotype has only a few counts. The DNA for the CDR3 is TGTGCCAGCAGTGTCACAACCGGGACAGGGGGATGGCAGCCCCAGCATTTT. Residues: CASSVTTGTGGWQPQHF. The V gene is TRBV6-1, the J gene TRBJ1-5; 11 bases are a match to TRBD1. The germline V gene has CDR1 MNHNS and CDR2 SASEGT. After removal of 4 bases from V and 7 bases from J, the junction contained 12 bases not matched to a gene. The CDR3 totals 17 residues.

V usage is TRBV6-2 or TRBV6-3 and J usage is TRBJ1-2; no reliable D call. Looked up from germline, CDR1 is MNHEY and CDR2 is SVGEGT. Trimming stripped 2 bases from V and 4 bases from J, with 8 bases between. The CDR3 spans 13 residues. As DNA, the CDR3 is TGTGCCAGCAGTTACGGGCAGATCTATGGCTACACCTTC. Translation: CASSYGQIYGYTF.

The sample holds many counts of this clonotype. This chain uses TRBV12-3 or TRBV12-4 with TRBJ2-3; maybe TRBD2 (5 bases). The CDR3 sequence is 13 residues long. V was shortened by 2 bases and J by 4 bases, with 7 bases between the two germline ends. The CDR3 DNA is TGTGCCAGCAGTTTAAGTAGCGCAGATACGCAGTATTTT. As protein: CASSLSSADTQYF.

This clonotype has ten or more counts. The rearrangement joins TRBV7-2 to TRBJ2-5; the match to TRBD2 covers 11 bases. CDR1 is SGHTA and CDR2 is FQGNSA in the germline V gene. Losses at the gene ends were 4 bases for V and 5 bases for J; bases not matched to a gene: 27. This CDR3 spans 22 amino acids. The CDR3 DNA reads TGTGCCAGCAGCTATAGGGGGCTTCTAGCGGGGGGCCCCAAGAGAGCAATGGAGACCCAGTACTTC. This translates into CASSYRGLLAGGPKRAMETQYF.

This clonotype was seen a few times. The J gene is TRBJ2-6, the V gene TRBV11-2, with TRBD2 as a possible D gene (5 bases). CDR3 length equals 18 residues. Trimming took off 4 bases at V and 2 bases at J, with 18 bases between the two ends. Per germline, CDR1 SGHAT and CDR2 FQNNGV. The CDR3 is CASSSWAGTVTGANVLTF. The CDR3 DNA reads as TGTGCCAGCAGCTCCTGGGCGGGTACGGTGACTGGGGCCAACGTCCTGACTTTC. Based on the CDR3 plus reference TRBV11-2 and TRBJ2-6, the full variable domain is EAGVAQSPRYKIIEKRQSVAFWCNPISGHATLYWYQQILGQGPKLLIQFQNNGVVDDSQLPKDRFSAERLKGVDSTLKIQPAKLEDSAVYLCASSSWAGTVTGANVLTFGAGSRLTVL.

At least ten counts were recorded for this clonotype. V gene TRBV7-8 combines with J gene TRBJ2-7, with D hard to call. CDR3 size: 14 residues. Trimming took 3 bases from V and 3 from J, leaving 12 bases between them. Per the germline V gene, CDR1 is SGHVS and CDR2 is FQNEAQ. In DNA form, the CDR3 reads TGTGCCAGCAGCTTGCTGAGACCCGACTACGAGCAGTACTTC. Translation: CASSLLRPDYEQYF.

The gene calls are TRBV5-6 and TRBJ1-1; tentatively, D is TRBD1 (6 bases). V was trimmed by 2 bases and J by 5 bases, leaving 10 bases between them. CDR1 is SGHDT and CDR2 is YYEEEE in the germline V gene. The CDR3 is 13 residues long. In DNA form, the CDR3 reads TGTGCCAGCAGCTTTTCAGGGGTGACTGAAGCTTTCTTT. Protein product: CASSFSGVTEAFF.

This clonotype was recorded many times. The chain uses TRBV6-5 and TRBJ2-5; maybe TRBD2 (6 bases). V was pared by 6 bases and J by 5 bases, with 13 bases between. CDR1 MNHEY and CDR2 SVGAGI come from the germline V gene. The CDR3 length is 13 residues. The CDR3 region is CASRSGGQETQYF. In DNA, the CDR3 is TGTGCCAGCAGGTCCGGAGGGCAGGAGACCCAGTACTTC.

At least ten counts were recorded for this clonotype. The V call is TRBV5-1, the J call TRBJ1-1; tentative D call: TRBD1 (5 bases). This CDR3 comprises 16 residues. Trimming pared 4 bases from V and 5 bases from J, leaving 21 bases between. CDR1 is SGHRS, CDR2 YFSETQ, per germline. CDR3 in DNA: TGCGCCAGCAGCCCAGACGGCACGGGGGTTGGGACTGAAGCTTTCTTT. This gives the protein CASSPDGTGVGTEAFF.

The sample holds many counts of this clonotype. In DNA, the CDR3 is TGTGCCAGCAGTCCGCCGGGGCAAGAGACCCAGTACTTC. This sequence encodes CASSPPGQETQYF. The V and J genes are TRBV7-9 and TRBJ2-5; possibly TRBD2 for D (5 bases). The germline V gene has CDR1 SEHNR and CDR2 FQNEAQ (reference sequence). This CDR3 has 13 residues. The V gene lost 6 bases and the J gene lost 2 bases, with 10 bases spanning the gap.

The sample holds a few counts of this clonotype. This chain connects TRBV18 to TRBJ2-7, with a tentative D call TRBD2 (5 bases). V lost 2 bases to trimming and J lost 0 bases, with 11 bases between them. Germline lookup yields CDR1 KGHSH and CDR2 LQKENI. The CDR3 runs to 15 residues. The CDR3: CASSPARGTSYEQYF. In DNA, the CDR3 is TGTGCCAGCTCACCAGCTCGGGGTACCTCCTACGAGCAGTACTTC.

This clonotype was seen more than once but under ten times. V and J are TRBV14 and TRBJ2-3; 9 bases are shared with TRBD1. Trimming removed 2 bases from V and 0 bases from J; junction bases left unmatched: 3. Germline V gene lookup returns CDR1 SGHDN and CDR2 FVKESK. The CDR3 spans 16 residues. CDR3: CASSQTTGGSTDTQYF. As DNA, the CDR3 is TGTGCCAGCAGCCAAACGACAGGGGGAAGCACAGATACGCAGTATTTT.

The chain carries TRBV5-4 and TRBJ2-7; maybe TRBD1 (5 bases). Germline values: CDR1 SGHNT, CDR2 YYREEE (reference sequence). CDR3 size: 14 residues. V was cut by 2 bases and J by 2 bases, with 11 bases left in between. The CDR3 region has the DNA TGTGCCAGCAGCTTTAGGACACCTCCCTACGAGCAGTACTTC. This codes for CASSFRTPPYEQYF.

This clonotype was counted a few times. V gene TRBV6-2 or TRBV6-3 combines with J gene TRBJ1-5; D unclear. CDR1 is MNHEY, CDR2 SVGEGT, per germline. This CDR3 comprises 15 residues. V lost 2 bases to trimming and J lost 1 base, with 9 bases between them. The CDR3 nucleotides read TGTGCCAGCAGTTACCCAGGCTGGAGCAATCAGCCCCAGCATTTT. It specifies CASSYPGWSNQPQHF.

The V and J genes are TRBV19 and TRBJ1-5, with D unclear. The germline gives CDR1 LNHDA, CDR2 SQIVND (reference sequence). The length of the CDR3 is 14 residues. The V end was cut by 2 bases, the J end by 5 bases, with 10 bases between. CDR3 sequence (DNA): TGTGCCAGTAGTATAATCCCCGGGGATCAGCCCCAGCATTTT. Translating it yields CASSIIPGDQPQHF.

The rearrangement links TRBV5-5 to TRBJ2-1, with no clear D. The germline CDR1 and CDR2 sequences are SGHKS and YYEKEE (reference sequence). Trimming took 7 bases from V and 9 from J, leaving 14 bases between them. The CDR3 consists of 12 residues. CDR3 nucleotides: TGTGCCAGCGCTCTGAGTGTTTCTGAGCAGTTCTTC. Protein sequence: CASALSVSEQFF. Full variable domain (missing parts from reference TRBV5-5 and TRBJ2-1): DAGVTQSPTHLIKTRGQQVTLRCSPISGHKSVSWYQQVLGQGPQFIFQYYEKEERGRGNFPDRFSARQFPNYSSELNVNALLLGDSALYLCASALSVSEQFFGPGTRLTVL.

This chain uses TRBV10-3 with TRBJ2-3; D uncertain. CDR1 is ENHRY, CDR2 SYGVKD, per germline. The CDR3 is 15 residues long. The ends were cut back, 2 bases at V and 4 bases at J, with 13 bases in the middle. CDR3 nucleotide sequence: TGTGCCATCAGTGAGCCGACGGGCGCCCCAGATACGCAGTATTTT. This sequence encodes CAISEPTGAPDTQYF.

With regard to this clonotype: The missing conserved phenylalanine or tryptophan at the end of this CDR3 makes a read error likely. The V call is TRBV18, the J call TRBJ2-7; D may be TRBD1 (5 bases). The V end lost 0 bases, the J end lost 3 bases, and 18 bases lay between the germline ends. Germline V gene lookup returns CDR1 KGHSH and CDR2 LQKENI. The length of the CDR3 is 17 residues. The DNA of the CDR3 is TGTGCCAGCTCACCACCGAGCCCAGCAGGGTGGGACTACGAGCAGTACCTC. Protein product: CASSPPSPAGWDYEQYL.

This clonotype came up a few times. The chain couples TRBV9 to TRBJ2-7; no clear D gene. Between the trimmed V and J ends, which lost 0 bases and 3 bases, there was a span of 7 bases. Germline values: CDR1 SGDLS, CDR2 YYNGEE. The CDR3 is made up of 13 amino acids. CDR3 coding DNA: TGTGCCAGCAGCGTAGAGCCCGACTACGAGCAGTACTTC. Translating it yields CASSVEPDYEQYF.

This clonotype was recorded at least ten times. V is TRBV7-2 and J is TRBJ2-3, with D tentatively TRBD1 (6 bases). From germline, CDR1 is SGHTA and CDR2 FQGNSA. V was shortened by 1 base and J by 4 bases, with 9 bases between the two germline ends. CDR3 length equals 14 residues. CDR3 DNA sequence: TGTGCCAGCAGCTTAGGCAGGGGCGCAGATACGCAGTATTTT. This gives the protein CASSLGRGADTQYF.